This entry describes one T cell receptor beta chain. Antigen specificity is unknown. This CDR3 is 16 amino acids long. From germline, CDR1 is MNHEY and CDR2 SMNVEV (reference sequence). Trimming pared 5 bases from V and 7 bases from J, leaving 23 bases between. This entry belongs to a study of OX40 agonist ivuxolimab in advanced cancers. Study results and caveats: Researchers report that CD8+ T cells had, on average, more expanded clones than CD4+.

Produced via immunoSEQ multiplex PCR; TCRdb's table is partial and in-frame only. The sample consists of more than 45,000 clones, roughly 82% of them appearing once. The TCR comes from an adult with an advanced solid tumor such as melanoma, head and neck, liver or kidney cancer. Source: CD4+ or CD8+ T cells sorted from blood, taken in a trial of the OX40 agonist ivuxolimab. The chain couples TRBV27 to TRBJ1-2; D is perhaps TRBD1 (6 bases). This CDR3 is CASSRLTAGAKIGYTF. The CDR3 DNA reads TGTGCCAGCAGTCGACTGACAGCGGGGGCCAAGATTGGCTACACCTTC.